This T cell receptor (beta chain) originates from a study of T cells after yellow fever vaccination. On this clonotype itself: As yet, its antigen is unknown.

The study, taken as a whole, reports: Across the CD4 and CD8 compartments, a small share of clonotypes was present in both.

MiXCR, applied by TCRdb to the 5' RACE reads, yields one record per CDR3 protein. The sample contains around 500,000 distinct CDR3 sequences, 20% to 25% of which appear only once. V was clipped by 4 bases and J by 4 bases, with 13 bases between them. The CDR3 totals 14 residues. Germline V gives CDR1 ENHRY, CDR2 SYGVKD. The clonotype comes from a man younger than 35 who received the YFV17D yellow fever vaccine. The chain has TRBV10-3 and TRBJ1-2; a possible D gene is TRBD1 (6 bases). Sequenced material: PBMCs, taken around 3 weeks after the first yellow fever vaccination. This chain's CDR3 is CAISVTGGAYGYTF. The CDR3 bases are TGTGCCATCAGTGTAACGGGGGGCGCCTATGGCTACACCTTC.